This T cell receptor beta chain is drawn from a study of early T cells in non-severe SARS-CoV-2 infection. Notes on the study in general: Matching with VDJdb favored anti-spike CD8 responses (missing private and CD4 specificities).

The V gene lost 4 bases and the J gene lost 7 bases, with 15 bases spanning the gap. Per the germline V gene, CDR1 is SGHRS and CDR2 is YFSETQ. The CDR3 extends over 13 amino acids. TCRdb recomputed calls from the 5' RACE reads with MiXCR, one row per CDR3 protein. The data show some 59,000 distinct CDR3 sequences, with more than 9% seen just once and roughly 4.8% held by the top ten. In the case of this clonotype: Antigen: not known.

This TCR came from an adult who was a healthcare worker with PCR-confirmed SARS-CoV-2 infection or an uninfected control (not recorded which). The rearrangement joins TRBV5-1 to TRBJ2-7; D may match TRBD1 or TRBD2 (5 bases each). Sequenced sample: whole blood. The CDR3 loop reads CASSTGPFGEQYF. The CDR3 DNA is TGCGCCAGCAGCACGGGACCCTTCGGGGAGCAGTACTTC.